The source of this T cell receptor (beta chain) is a study of blood T cell repertoires in COVID-19. Study-wide background: Spain, Italy and the United States supplied samples that represented acute and convalescent COVID-19. Sample material is recorded as cDNA or gDNA derived from T cells, B-cell-depleted T cells, or PBMCs.

Germline assignment: CDR1 KGHSH and CDR2 LQKENI. The CDR3 is 16 amino acids. V lost 3 bases to trimming and J lost 3 bases, with 17 bases between them. How the authors handled the data: Nucleated cell number was recorded as an estimate derived from reference gene primer amplification. Sequenced by immunoSEQ multiplex PCR; TCRdb stores in-frame clones only, minus some. The V and J calls and clone size come from that table; D and trimming were worked out from the DNA. This sample has 150,000 or so clones; 88% occur once, and the top ten carry roughly 25%. The sequenced material came from peripheral blood. This chain connects TRBV18 to TRBJ1-1; D call uncertain. This TCR was recovered from a man aged 55 to 70 with acute or convalescent COVID-19. In nucleotides, the CDR3 is TGTGCCAGCTCACCCCCGGGTAAAGGATTGGACACTGAAGCTTTCTTT. Its translation: CASSPPGKGLDTEAFF.